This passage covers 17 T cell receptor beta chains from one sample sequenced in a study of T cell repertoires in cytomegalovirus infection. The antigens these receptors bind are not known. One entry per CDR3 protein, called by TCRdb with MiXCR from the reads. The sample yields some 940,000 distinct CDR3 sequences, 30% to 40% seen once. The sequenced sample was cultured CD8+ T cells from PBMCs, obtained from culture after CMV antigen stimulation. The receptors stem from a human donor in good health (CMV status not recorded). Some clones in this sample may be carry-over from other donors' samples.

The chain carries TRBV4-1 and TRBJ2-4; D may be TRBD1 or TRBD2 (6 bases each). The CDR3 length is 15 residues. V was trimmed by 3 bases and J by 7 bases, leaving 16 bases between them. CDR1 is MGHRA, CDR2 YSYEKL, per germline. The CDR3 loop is CASSQNYRGGNIQYF. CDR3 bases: TGCGCCAGCAGCCAGAACTATAGAGGGGGGAACATTCAGTACTTC.

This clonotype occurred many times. The CDR3 DNA reads TGTGCCAGCAGCCCCCGACAGGGAGCCCCGAATGAGCAGTTCTTC. Amino acids: CASSPRQGAPNEQFF. This sequence joins TRBV7-6 and TRBJ2-1; 7 nucleotides line up with TRBD1. V dropped 5 bases and J dropped 7; count of bases not matched to a gene: 11. CDR1 and CDR2 from the germline V gene are SGHVS and FNYEAQ. The CDR3 loop spans 15 amino acids. The entire variable domain, with the rest obtained from reference TRBV7-6 and TRBJ2-1, is as follows: GAGVSQSPRYKVTKRGQDVALRCDPISGHVSLYWYRQALGQGPEFLTYFNYEAQQDKSGLPNDRFSAERPEGSISTLTIQRTEQRDSAMYRCASSPRQGAPNEQFFGPGTRLTVL.

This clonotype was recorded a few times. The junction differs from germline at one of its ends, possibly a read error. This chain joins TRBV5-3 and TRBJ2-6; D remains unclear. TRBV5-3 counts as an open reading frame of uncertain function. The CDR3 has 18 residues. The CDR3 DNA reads TGTGCCAGCAGCTTGTGGCCCCATGACCTTTCTGGGGCCAACGTCCTGACTTTC. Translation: CASSLWPHDLSGANVLTF.

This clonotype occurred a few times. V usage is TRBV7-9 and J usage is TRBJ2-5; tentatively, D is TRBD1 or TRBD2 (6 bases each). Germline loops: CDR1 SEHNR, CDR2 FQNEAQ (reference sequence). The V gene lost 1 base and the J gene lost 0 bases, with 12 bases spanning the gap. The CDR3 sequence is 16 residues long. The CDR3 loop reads CASSLEGGPYQETQYF. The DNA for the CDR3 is TGTGCCAGCAGCTTAGAGGGGGGTCCGTACCAAGAGACCCAGTACTTC. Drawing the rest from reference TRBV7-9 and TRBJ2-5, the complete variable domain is DTGVSQNPRHKITKRGQNVTFRCDPISEHNRLYWYRQTLGQGPEFLTYFQNEAQLEKSRLLSDRFSAERPKGSFSTLEIQRTEQGDSAMYLCASSLEGGPYQETQYFGPGTRLLVL.

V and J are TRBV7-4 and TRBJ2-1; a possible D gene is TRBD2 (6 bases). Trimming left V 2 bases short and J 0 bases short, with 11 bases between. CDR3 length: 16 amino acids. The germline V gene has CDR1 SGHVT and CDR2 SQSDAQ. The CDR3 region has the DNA TGTGCCAGCAGCTTATTCGCGGGGAGCTCCTACAATGAGCAGTTCTTC. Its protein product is CASSLFAGSSYNEQFF. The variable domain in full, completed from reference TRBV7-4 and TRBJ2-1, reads GAGVSQSPRYKVAKRGRDVALRCDSISGHVTLYWYRQTLGQGSEVLTYSQSDAQRDKSGRPSGRFSAERPERSVSTLKIQRTEQGDSAVYLCASSLFAGSSYNEQFFGPGTRLTVL.

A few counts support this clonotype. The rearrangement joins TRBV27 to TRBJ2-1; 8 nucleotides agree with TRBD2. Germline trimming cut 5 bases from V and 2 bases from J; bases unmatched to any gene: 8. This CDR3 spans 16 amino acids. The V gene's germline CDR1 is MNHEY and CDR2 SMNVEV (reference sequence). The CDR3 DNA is TGTGCCAGCAGTCCCCTCGGGGGGGGGCCCTACAATGAGCAGTTCTTC. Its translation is CASSPLGGGPYNEQFF.

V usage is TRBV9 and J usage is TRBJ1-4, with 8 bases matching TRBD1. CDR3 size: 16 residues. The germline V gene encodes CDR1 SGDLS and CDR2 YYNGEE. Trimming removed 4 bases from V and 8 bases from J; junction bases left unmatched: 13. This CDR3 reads CASSLGDGQGGEKLFF. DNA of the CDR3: TGTGCCAGCAGCCTAGGGGACGGACAGGGAGGCGAAAAACTGTTTTTT.

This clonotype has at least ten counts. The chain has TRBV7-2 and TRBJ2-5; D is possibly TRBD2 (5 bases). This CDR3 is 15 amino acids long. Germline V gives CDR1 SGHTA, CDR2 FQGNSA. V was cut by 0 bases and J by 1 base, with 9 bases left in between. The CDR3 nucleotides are TGTGCCAGCAGCTTAGCGCCCGGGATCCAAGAGACCCAGTACTTC. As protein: CASSLAPGIQETQYF.

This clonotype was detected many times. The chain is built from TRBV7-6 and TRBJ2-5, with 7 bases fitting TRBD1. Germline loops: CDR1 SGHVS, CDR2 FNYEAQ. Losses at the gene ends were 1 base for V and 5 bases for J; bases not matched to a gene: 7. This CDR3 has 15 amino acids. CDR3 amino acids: CASSLVEGAWETQYF. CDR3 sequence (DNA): TGTGCCAGCAGCTTAGTTGAGGGGGCGTGGGAGACCCAGTACTTC.

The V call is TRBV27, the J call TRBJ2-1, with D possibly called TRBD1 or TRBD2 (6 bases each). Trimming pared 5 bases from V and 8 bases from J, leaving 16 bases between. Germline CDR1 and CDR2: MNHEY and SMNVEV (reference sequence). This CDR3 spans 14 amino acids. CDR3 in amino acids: CASSLRGLIYEQFF. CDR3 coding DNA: TGTGCCAGCAGTCTCCGGGGGCTTATATATGAGCAGTTCTTC.

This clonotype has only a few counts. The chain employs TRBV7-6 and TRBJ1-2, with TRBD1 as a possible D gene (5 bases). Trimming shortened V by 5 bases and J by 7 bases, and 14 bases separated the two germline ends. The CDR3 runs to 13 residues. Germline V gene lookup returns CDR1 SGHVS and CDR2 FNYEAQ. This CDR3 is CASSPGPSFGYTF. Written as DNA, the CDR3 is TGTGCCAGCAGCCCGGGACCGAGTTTTGGCTACACCTTC. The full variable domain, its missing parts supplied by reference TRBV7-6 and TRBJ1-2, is GAGVSQSPRYKVTKRGQDVALRCDPISGHVSLYWYRQALGQGPEFLTYFNYEAQQDKSGLPNDRFSAERPEGSISTLTIQRTEQRDSAMYRCASSPGPSFGYTFGSGTRLTVV.

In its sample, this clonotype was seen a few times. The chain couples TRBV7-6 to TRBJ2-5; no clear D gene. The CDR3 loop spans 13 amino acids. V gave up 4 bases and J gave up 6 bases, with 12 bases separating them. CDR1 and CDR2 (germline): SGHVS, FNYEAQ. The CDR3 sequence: CASSSQSTKTQYF. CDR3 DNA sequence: TGTGCCAGCAGCTCCCAGAGTACGAAGACCCAGTACTTC. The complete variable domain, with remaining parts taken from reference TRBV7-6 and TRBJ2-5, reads GAGVSQSPRYKVTKRGQDVALRCDPISGHVSLYWYRQALGQGPEFLTYFNYEAQQDKSGLPNDRFSAERPEGSISTLTIQRTEQRDSAMYRCASSSQSTKTQYFGPGTRLLVL.

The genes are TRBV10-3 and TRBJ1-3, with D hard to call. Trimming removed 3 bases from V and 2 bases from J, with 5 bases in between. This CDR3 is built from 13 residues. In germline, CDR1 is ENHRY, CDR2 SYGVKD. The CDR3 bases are TGTGCCATCAGTGATTTTACTGGAAACACCATATATTTT. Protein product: CAISDFTGNTIYF.

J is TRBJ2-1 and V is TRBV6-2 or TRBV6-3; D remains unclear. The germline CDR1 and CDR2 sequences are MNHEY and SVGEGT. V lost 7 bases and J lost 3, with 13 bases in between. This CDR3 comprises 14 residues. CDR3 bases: TGTGCCAGCACCGAGCCGCCCGGCTACAATGAGCAGTTCTTC. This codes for CASTEPPGYNEQFF.

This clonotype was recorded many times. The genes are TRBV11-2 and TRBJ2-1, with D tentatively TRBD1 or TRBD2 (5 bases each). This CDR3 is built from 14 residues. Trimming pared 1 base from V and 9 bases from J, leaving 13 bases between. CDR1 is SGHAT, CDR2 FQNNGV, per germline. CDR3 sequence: CASSLAGPFSEQFF. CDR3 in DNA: TGTGCCAGCAGCTTAGCGGGACCCTTTAGTGAGCAGTTCTTC. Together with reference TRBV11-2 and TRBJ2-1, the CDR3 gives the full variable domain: EAGVAQSPRYKIIEKRQSVAFWCNPISGHATLYWYQQILGQGPKLLIQFQNNGVVDDSQLPKDRFSAERLKGVDSTLKIQPAKLEDSAVYLCASSLAGPFSEQFFGPGTRLTVL.

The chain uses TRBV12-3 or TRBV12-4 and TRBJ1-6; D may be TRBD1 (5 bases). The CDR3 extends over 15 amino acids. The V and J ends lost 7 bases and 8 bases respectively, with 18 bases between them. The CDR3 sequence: CASKTPGPTDSPLHF. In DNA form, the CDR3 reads TGTGCCAGCAAGACACCGGGACCTACGGATTCACCCCTCCACTTT.

CDR3 DNA: TGTGCCAGCAGCTACACCTCAGGGGGCATCCACTATGGCTACACCTTC. Protein sequence: CASSYTSGGIHYGYTF. This chain uses TRBV27 with TRBJ1-2; TRBD1 matches 8 bases. Germline values: CDR1 MNHEY, CDR2 SMNVEV (reference sequence). The length of the CDR3 is 16 residues. V trimming: 6 bases; J trimming: 3 bases; junction bases outside the gene matches: 12.